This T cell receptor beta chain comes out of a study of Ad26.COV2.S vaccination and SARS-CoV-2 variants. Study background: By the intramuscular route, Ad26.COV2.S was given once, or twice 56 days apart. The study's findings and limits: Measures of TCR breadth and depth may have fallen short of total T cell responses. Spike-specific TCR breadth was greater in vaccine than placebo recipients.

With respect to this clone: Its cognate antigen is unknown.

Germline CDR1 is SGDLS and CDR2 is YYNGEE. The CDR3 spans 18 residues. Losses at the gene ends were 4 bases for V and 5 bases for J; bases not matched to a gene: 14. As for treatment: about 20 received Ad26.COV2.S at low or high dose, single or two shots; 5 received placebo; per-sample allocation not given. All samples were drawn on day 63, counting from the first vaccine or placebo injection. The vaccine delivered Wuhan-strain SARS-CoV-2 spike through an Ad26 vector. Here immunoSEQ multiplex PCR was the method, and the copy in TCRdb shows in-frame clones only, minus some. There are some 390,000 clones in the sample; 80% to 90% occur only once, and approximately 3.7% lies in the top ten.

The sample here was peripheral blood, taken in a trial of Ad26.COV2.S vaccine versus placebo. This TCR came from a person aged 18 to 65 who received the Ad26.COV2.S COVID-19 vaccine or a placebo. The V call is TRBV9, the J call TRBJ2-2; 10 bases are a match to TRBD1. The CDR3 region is CASSLRTGQGVFTGELFF. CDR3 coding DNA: TGTGCCAGCAGCCTCCGTACCGGACAGGGGGTATTTACCGGGGAGCTGTTTTTT.